The 30 T cell receptor beta chains reported below all come from one sample, sequenced in a study of human T cells and chemical hapten exposure. TCRdb processed the RACE reads anew with MiXCR; each CDR3 protein has one entry. The table includes some 110,000 distinct CDR3 sequences, about 12% detected once. The time point: pre-sensitization, week 0. As for treatment: therapeutic diphenylcyclopropenone sensitization with weekly scalp DPC. The sequencing here drew on whole blood, taken in connection with sensitization to the hapten diphenylcyclopropenone (DPC). These receptors were collected from a woman aged 45-60 years with alopecia areata. Some clones in this sample may be carry-over from other donors' samples.

The sample holds many counts of this clonotype. The J gene is TRBJ2-3, the V gene TRBV28; D is uncertain. The germline CDR1 and CDR2 sequences are MDHEN and SYDVKM. V lost 3 bases to trimming and J lost 4 bases, with 14 bases between them. The length of the CDR3 is 15 residues. The DNA of the CDR3 is TGTGCCAGCAGTTTGGGTGTAGCCGGCCCAGATACGCAGTATTTT. Translation: CASSLGVAGPDTQYF.

The chain joins TRBV7-2 to TRBJ1-5; a possible D gene is TRBD1 (6 bases). Germline V gene lookup returns CDR1 SGHTA and CDR2 FQGNSA. CDR3 size: 14 residues. Trimming took off 5 bases at V and 5 bases at J, with 13 bases between the two ends. The CDR3 protein is CASSPGQYYQPQHF. CDR3 nucleotide sequence: TGTGCCAGCAGCCCCGGACAGTACTATCAGCCCCAGCATTTT.

This chain links TRBV20-1 with TRBJ2-7; D possibly corresponds to TRBD1 (6 bases). V gave up 6 bases and J gave up 6 bases, with 21 bases separating them. This CDR3 is built from 14 residues. Germline lookup yields CDR1 DFQATT and CDR2 SNEGSKA (reference sequence). CDR3 protein: CSATKTGFQREQYF. CDR3 DNA: TGCAGTGCCACAAAGACAGGTTTTCAACGCGAGCAGTACTTC.

This clonotype has only a few counts. This chain links TRBV29-1 with TRBJ2-1, with 9 bases identical to TRBD2. The V gene's germline CDR1 is SQVTM and CDR2 ANQGSEA. J lost 5 bases, V lost 3 bases, and 8 bases had no gene match. The CDR3 is 15 residues long. The CDR3, as DNA: TGCAGCGTTGAGGGTAGCGGGAGTCCAAACAATGAGCAGTTCTTC. Its protein is CSVEGSGSPNNEQFF.

V is TRBV20-1 and J is TRBJ2-1, with D perhaps given as TRBD1 or TRBD2 (5 bases each). Trimming took 5 bases from V and 4 from J, leaving 18 bases between them. CDR3 length: 15 residues. Germline CDR1 and CDR2: DFQATT and SNEGSKA (reference sequence). Written as DNA, the CDR3 is TGCAGTGCTGGGGGATCTCCGGGACCGTACAATGAGCAGTTCTTC. It codes for CSAGGSPGPYNEQFF.

This clonotype has only a few counts. The chain links TRBV27 to TRBJ1-1; TRBD1 aligns across 12 bases. The CDR3 is 15 residues long. V lost 7 bases to trimming and J lost 4 bases; unmatched junction nucleotides: 7. Germline V gene data show CDR1 as MNHEY and CDR2 as SMNVEV (reference sequence). The CDR3 sequence: CASNDGTGGITEAFF. CDR3 nucleotides: TGTGCCAGCAACGACGGGACAGGGGGCATCACTGAAGCTTTCTTT.

The chain joins TRBV27 to TRBJ1-4, with TRBD1 identical over 7 bases. V was pared by 4 bases and J by 7 bases, with 9 bases of the junction left unmatched. This CDR3 region has 15 residues. In germline, CDR1 is MNHEY, CDR2 SMNVEV (reference sequence). In nucleotides, the CDR3 is TGTGCCAGCAGTTCTAATCCGGGACAGCCTGAAAAACTGTTTTTT. It encodes CASSSNPGQPEKLFF.

This clonotype was recorded at least ten times. The chain couples TRBV7-9 to TRBJ1-5; TRBD1 is a possible D gene (5 bases). Deletions cut 1 base from V and 1 base from J, with 14 bases between. Germline lookup yields CDR1 SEHNR and CDR2 FQNEAQ (reference sequence). The CDR3 covers 17 residues. CDR3 coding DNA: TGTGCCAGCAGCTTAGGGACCCTAAGGGACAGCAATCAGCCCCAGCATTTT. It encodes CASSLGTLRDSNQPQHF.

Many counts were recorded for this clonotype. The gene calls are TRBV28 and TRBJ2-3, with 12 bases aligning to TRBD2. Germline trimming cut 4 bases from V and 2 bases from J; bases unmatched to any gene: 4. CDR3 size: 16 residues. Germline CDR1 is MDHEN and CDR2 is SYDVKM. CDR3 residues: CASSSTSGGLTDTQYF. The CDR3 bases are TGTGCCAGCAGTTCAACTAGCGGGGGGCTCACAGATACGCAGTATTTT.

This clonotype was detected ten times or more. The genes are TRBV20-1 and TRBJ2-7, with D maybe TRBD1 (6 bases). The ends were cut back, 3 bases at V and 2 bases at J, with 14 bases in the middle. This CDR3 comprises 14 residues. CDR1 is DFQATT and CDR2 is SNEGSKA in the germline V gene (reference sequence). DNA for the CDR3: TGCAGTGCTAGTCACAGGACAGCAACCTACGAGCAGTACTTC. Translating it yields CSASHRTATYEQYF.

This clonotype was found a few times. The DNA of the CDR3 is TGCAGTGCCCCAAGACAGCGGGGGGTCTACGAGCAGTACTTC. This codes for CSAPRQRGVYEQYF. The chain combines TRBV20-1 with TRBJ2-7; 9 bases align to TRBD2. Germline V lookup: CDR1 DFQATT, CDR2 SNEGSKA (reference sequence). The CDR3 covers 14 residues. V lost 6 bases to trimming and J lost 3 bases; unmatched junction nucleotides: 9.

The gene calls are TRBV28 and TRBJ1-1; tentative D call: TRBD1 (5 bases). The germline V gene encodes CDR1 MDHEN and CDR2 SYDVKM. The CDR3 runs to 15 residues. V dropped 2 bases and J dropped 7 bases, with 17 bases sitting between them. The CDR3 region is CASSLGTTLAGEAFF. The CDR3 DNA follows: TGTGCCAGCAGTTTAGGGACGACCCTCGCCGGTGAAGCTTTCTTT.

The chain links TRBV18 to TRBJ1-1; D remains ambiguous. This CDR3 spans 14 amino acids. The V end was cut by 3 bases, the J end by 2 bases, with 10 bases between. CDR1 is KGHSH and CDR2 is LQKENI in the germline V gene. The CDR3 sequence is CASSPRSDNTEAFF. The CDR3 DNA reads as TGTGCCAGCTCACCTAGGTCGGATAACACTGAAGCTTTCTTT.

This clonotype was seen a few times. V is TRBV7-9 and J is TRBJ2-4, with no clear D. This CDR3 comprises 15 residues. V was pared by 1 base and J by 4 bases, with 11 bases between. Germline CDR1 SEHNR, CDR2 FQNEAQ (reference sequence). This chain's CDR3 is CASSLDNIGKNIQYF. CDR3 in DNA: TGTGCCAGCAGCTTAGATAATATAGGGAAAAACATTCAGTACTTC.

The V call is TRBV18, the J call TRBJ1-5; 8 bases line up with TRBD1. Losses at the gene ends were 2 bases for V and 3 bases for J; bases not matched to a gene: 3. The germline V gene has CDR1 KGHSH and CDR2 LQKENI. The CDR3 runs to 15 residues. CDR3 coding DNA: TGTGCCAGCTCACCAGCGGGACAGGTCAATCAGCCCCAGCATTTT. Protein product: CASSPAGQVNQPQHF.

Here the CDR3 DNA reads TGTGCCAGCAGCTTAGATCCCCCGGGGAGAAGCACAGATACGCAGTATTTT. Its protein is CASSLDPPGRSTDTQYF. This chain connects TRBV11-2 to TRBJ2-3, with a possible D match to TRBD2 (5 bases). Germline CDR1 is SGHAT and CDR2 is FQNNGV. Trimming stripped 0 bases from V and 0 bases from J, with 13 bases between. The CDR3 is made up of 17 amino acids.

The V gene is TRBV20-1, the J gene TRBJ1-5; D is perhaps TRBD1 (5 bases). This CDR3 is 16 amino acids long. CDR1 and CDR2 (germline): DFQATT, SNEGSKA (reference sequence). The V and J ends lost 5 bases and 3 bases respectively, with 20 bases between them. The CDR3 spells CSAYGNSYRHNQPQHF. The DNA for the CDR3 is TGCAGTGCTTATGGAAATAGCTACAGGCACAATCAGCCCCAGCATTTT.

This clonotype was found a few times. This chain links TRBV18 with TRBJ2-1; either TRBD1 or TRBD2 may fit D (5 bases each). From germline, CDR1 is KGHSH and CDR2 LQKENI. The CDR3 is 16 amino acids. V gave up 2 bases and J gave up 0 bases, with 11 bases separating them. The CDR3 is CASSPFHGTSYNEQFF. In DNA, the CDR3 is TGTGCCAGCTCACCATTCCACGGGACCTCCTACAATGAGCAGTTCTTC.

This rearrangement joins TRBV5-1 to TRBJ2-2; D is unresolved. The CDR3 contains 16 residues. CDR1 and CDR2 (germline): SGHRS, YFSETQ. V lost 1 base and J 2 bases, leaving 12 bases between the germline ends. Here the CDR3 reads CASSLSAAINTGELFF. DNA for the CDR3: TGCGCCAGCAGCTTGAGCGCAGCTATTAACACCGGGGAGCTGTTTTTT.

The chain employs TRBV12-5 and TRBJ2-3; TRBD1 matches 7 bases. The V gene's germline CDR1 is LGHNT and CDR2 FRNRAP. The CDR3 runs 13 residues. The V segment lost 5 bases and the J segment 4 bases; nucleotides outside the gene matches: 3. CDR3 sequence (DNA): TGTGCTAGTGGTATAACAGGGGCAGATACGCAGTATTTT. As protein: CASGITGADTQYF.

The gene calls are TRBV7-9 and TRBJ2-4; possibly TRBD1 or TRBD2 for D (5 bases each). Germline lookup yields CDR1 SEHNR and CDR2 FQNEAQ (reference sequence). The V end was cut by 1 base, the J end by 8 bases, with 15 bases between. CDR3 length: 15 amino acids. This chain's CDR3 is CASSLEEGIGYIQYF. The CDR3 bases are TGTGCCAGCAGCTTAGAAGAGGGGATAGGTTACATTCAGTACTTC.

This clonotype was observed a few times. The chain joins TRBV7-6 to TRBJ2-5; D gene ambiguous. Trimming left V 0 bases short and J 1 base short, with 9 bases between. This CDR3 spans 15 amino acids. Germline loops: CDR1 SGHVS, CDR2 FNYEAQ. The CDR3 reads CASSLAGPPQETQYF. DNA for the CDR3: TGTGCCAGCAGCTTAGCAGGGCCACCCCAAGAGACCCAGTACTTC.

The chain recombines TRBV10-3 with TRBJ2-1; D is unresolved. The CDR3 spans 15 residues. V lost 1 base and J lost 7, with 14 bases in between. Germline loops: CDR1 ENHRY, CDR2 SYGVKD. The CDR3 DNA reads TGTGCCATCAGTGAGTTGGAGTTGGTGGGGAATGAGCAGTTCTTC. Amino acid sequence: CAISELELVGNEQFF.

This chain joins TRBV13 and TRBJ1-6; 8 nucleotides match TRBD1. The CDR3 extends over 15 amino acids. With 4 bases clipped from V and 5 bases from J, the junction kept 4 bases outside the gene matches. The V gene's germline CDR1 is PRHDT and CDR2 FYEKMQ (reference sequence). The CDR3 loop reads CASSSHRGDNSPLHF. The DNA for the CDR3 is TGTGCCAGCAGCTCCCACAGGGGGGATAATTCACCCCTCCACTTT.

This clonotype was observed many times. The V call is TRBV11-2, the J call TRBJ2-5, with 8 positions matching TRBD1. Germline V lookup: CDR1 SGHAT, CDR2 FQNNGV. Trimming took 5 bases from V and 1 from J; bases not matched to a gene: 3. The CDR3 contains 14 residues. The CDR3 sequence: CASSRQGSQETQYF. Written as DNA, the CDR3 is TGTGCCAGCAGCCGACAGGGGTCCCAAGAGACCCAGTACTTC.

The chain couples TRBV19 to TRBJ1-5; 10 positions match TRBD1. V lost 3 bases to trimming and J lost 4 bases; unmatched junction nucleotides: 0. CDR1 and CDR2 (germline): LNHDA, SQIVND (reference sequence). This CDR3 comprises 14 residues. In DNA form, the CDR3 reads TGTGCCAGTAGTATGGGACAGGGGAATCAGCCCCAGCATTTT. It codes for CASSMGQGNQPQHF.

This sequence joins TRBV7-2 and TRBJ1-4; D possibly corresponds to TRBD1 (6 bases). Germline V gives CDR1 SGHTA, CDR2 FQGNSA. This CDR3 has 16 residues. Trimming cost V 2 bases and J 8 bases, with 18 bases left between them. CDR3 in DNA: TGTGCCAGCAGCTTAAGTAGAGTACAGGGAGGAGAAAAACTGTTTTTT. Encoded protein: CASSLSRVQGGEKLFF.

This clonotype was seen ten or more times. The CDR3 region is CASSERGYTF. CDR3 sequence (DNA): TGTGCCAGCAGTGAACGCGGCTACACCTTC. V is TRBV6-1 and J is TRBJ1-2; no reliable D call. The V gene's germline CDR1 is MNHNS and CDR2 SASEGT. The V end lost 2 bases, the J end lost 8 bases, and 3 bases lay between the germline ends. The CDR3 is 10 amino acids.

The gene calls are TRBV3-1 and TRBJ2-3, with D perhaps TRBD2 (7 bases). CDR1 and CDR2 from the germline V gene are LGHDT and YNNKEL (reference sequence). Trimming shortened V by 3 bases and J by 15 bases, and 16 bases separated the two germline ends. The CDR3 extends over 12 amino acids. The CDR3 DNA is TGTGCCAGCAGCCAGTCGGGCGGGGGCGCTTATTTT. Its translation: CASSQSGGGAYF.

This clonotype showed up just a few times. The chain couples TRBV5-6 to TRBJ1-1; unclear D gene. This CDR3 spans 14 amino acids. Per the germline V gene, CDR1 is SGHDT and CDR2 is YYEEEE. Trimming took off 5 bases at V and 1 base at J, with 12 bases between the two ends. CDR3 amino acids: CASRTLSANTEAFF. The DNA of the CDR3 is TGTGCCAGCAGGACCCTCTCGGCGAACACTGAAGCTTTCTTT.